The T cell receptor (beta chain) described here comes from a study of PD-1 blockade in classical Hodgkin lymphoma. Study-level findings and limits: It was reported that newly diagnosed patients had less baseline TCR diversity than healthy donors. Diversity similar to that of newly diagnosed patients was seen at baseline in complete responders.

The CDR3 has 15 amino acids. Per germline, CDR1 GTSNPN and CDR2 SVGIG (reference sequence). V lost 5 bases to trimming and J lost 3 bases; unmatched junction nucleotides: 10. Time point indicated: cycle 4 day 1 (C4D1), after more than five weeks of nivolumab. No patient escaped relapse after autologous stem cell transplantation, and brentuximab vedotin exposure varied. Classifying best responses yielded complete response, partial response or progressive disease. Assay: immunoSEQ multiplex PCR; the TCRdb copy retains only in-frame clones and omits some. This sample has some 96,000 clones; roughly 91% occur once, and the top ten carry about 2%. Details on this clone: Its antigen is unidentified.

This chain uses TRBV30 with TRBJ1-1, with 9 positions matching TRBD1. The sequence came from a human donor with classical Hodgkin lymphoma. The source material was peripheral blood mononuclear cells (PBMCs), sampled before the fourth cycle of nivolumab. CDR3 sequence: CAWYYRGQSHTEAFF. CDR3 sequence (DNA): TGTGCCTGGTACTACAGGGGGCAGTCGCACACTGAAGCTTTCTTT.